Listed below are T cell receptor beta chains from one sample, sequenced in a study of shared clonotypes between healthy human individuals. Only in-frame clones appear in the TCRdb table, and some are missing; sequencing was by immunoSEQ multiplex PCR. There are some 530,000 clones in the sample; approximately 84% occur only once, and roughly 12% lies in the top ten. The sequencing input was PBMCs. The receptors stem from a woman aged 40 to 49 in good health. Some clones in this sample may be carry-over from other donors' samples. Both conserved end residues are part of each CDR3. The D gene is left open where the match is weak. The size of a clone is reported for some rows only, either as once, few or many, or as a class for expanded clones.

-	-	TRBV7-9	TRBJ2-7	CASSLGLEGPYEQYF	TGTGCCAGCAGCTTAGGGCTCGAGGGCCCCTACGAGCAGTACTTC
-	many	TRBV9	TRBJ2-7	CASSVQGVPYEQYF	TGTGCCAGCAGCGTACAGGGCGTTCCCTACGAGCAGTACTTC
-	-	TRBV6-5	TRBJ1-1	CASSPGPGTEAFF	TGTGCCAGCAGCCCGGGACCGGGAACGGAAGCTTTCTTT
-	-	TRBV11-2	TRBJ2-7	CASSFRQTYEQYF	TGTGCCAGCAGCTTTCGGCAGACCTACGAGCAGTACTTC
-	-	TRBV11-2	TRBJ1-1	CASGPRPTEAFF	TGTGCCAGCGGGCCGAGGCCCACTGAAGCTTTCTTT
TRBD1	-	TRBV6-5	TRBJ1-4	CASSYSGTGDEKLFF	TGTGCCAGCAGTTACTCCGGGACAGGGGATGAAAAACTGTTTTTT
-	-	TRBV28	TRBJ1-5	CASSHNQGGGQPQHF	TGTGCCAGCAGTCATAACCAGGGAGGGGGTCAGCCCCAGCATTTT
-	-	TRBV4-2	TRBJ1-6	CASSPAPGSYNSPLHF	TGTGCCAGCAGCCCCGCCCCGGGGAGTTATAATTCACCCCTCCACTTT
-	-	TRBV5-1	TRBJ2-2	CASSLEGGLTGELFF	TGCGCCAGCAGCTTGGAGGGAGGCCTAACCGGGGAGCTGTTTTTT
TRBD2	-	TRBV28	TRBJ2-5	CASSLGGRFQETQYF	TGTGCCAGCAGTTTGGGCGGGAGGTTCCAAGAGACCCAGTACTTC
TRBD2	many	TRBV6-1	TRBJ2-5	CASSEGGSGVQETQYF	TGTGCCAGCAGTGAGGGGGGTAGCGGGGTACAAGAGACCCAGTACTTC
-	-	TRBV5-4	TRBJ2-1	CASSLPQSTLQFF	TGTGCCAGCAGCTTGCCCCAAAGTACGTTACAGTTCTTC
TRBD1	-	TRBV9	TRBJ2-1	CASSVVPRGSSYNEQFF	TGTGCCAGCAGCGTAGTTCCCAGGGGGAGCTCCTACAATGAGCAGTTCTTC
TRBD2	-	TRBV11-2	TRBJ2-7	CASSLVPTSVGLYEQYF	TGTGCCAGCAGCTTAGTGCCCACTAGCGTTGGCCTCTACGAGCAGTACTTC
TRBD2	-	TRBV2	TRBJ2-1	CASSVLASNEQFF	TGTGCCAGCAGTGTACTAGCGTCGAATGAGCAGTTCTTC
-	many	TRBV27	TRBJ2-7	CASSPTPGGSSYEQYF	TGTGCCAGCAGCCCCACGCCAGGGGGGAGCTCCTACGAGCAGTACTTC